Listed below are T cell receptor beta chains from one sample, sequenced in a study of cytomegalovirus exposure and HLA in healthy donors. The assay was immunoSEQ multiplex PCR, and TCRdb's table has in-frame clones only and misses some. This sample has about 140,000 clones, with 82% found just once. Sample: PBMCs. The receptor source for this set is a man aged 18 to 30 in good health and CMV-seropositive. Both conserved end residues are part of each CDR3. Fields, in order: D gene, J gene, V gene, CDR3 length, clone size, CDR3 protein, CDR3 DNA. A D gene is named only where the DNA matches it firmly. Expanded clones get a size class; other rows say once, few or many, or leave the size out.

D: TRBD2
J: TRBJ2-3
V: TRBV6-5
length: 16
size: -
CDR3: CASSYSTSGRTDTQYF
DNA: TGTGCCAGCAGTTACTCGACTAGCGGCCGCACAGATACGCAGTATTTT

D: TRBD2
J: TRBJ2-3
V: TRBV28
length: 15
size: few
CDR3: CASSWLAGDVDTQYF
DNA: TGTGCCAGCTCTTGGTTAGCGGGTGATGTAGATACGCAGTATTTT

D: TRBD1
J: TRBJ1-4
V: TRBV4-1
length: 16
size: -
CDR3: CASSHDRGITNEKLFF
DNA: TGCGCCAGCAGCCACGACAGGGGTATAACTAATGAAAAACTGTTTTTT

D: TRBD1
J: TRBJ2-2
V: TRBV7-9
length: 19
size: -
CDR3: CASSLLRGRGIRQSGELFF
DNA: TGTGCCAGCAGCTTATTACGGGGCAGGGGGATTCGTCAGTCCGGGGAGCTGTTTTTT

D: -
J: TRBJ2-1
V: TRBV9
length: 15
size: -
CDR3: CASSVGGSGSDEQFF
DNA: TGTGCCAGCAGCGTAGGAGGGAGTGGATCGGATGAGCAGTTCTTC

D: TRBD1
J: TRBJ2-3
V: TRBV5-1
length: 17
size: -
CDR3: CASSSSPGQGASDTQYF
DNA: TGCGCCAGCAGCTCTTCGCCGGGACAGGGGGCCTCAGATACGCAGTATTTT

D: -
J: TRBJ1-4
V: TRBV7-9
length: 16
size: -
CDR3: CASSLFGQLVNEKLFF
DNA: TGTGCCAGCAGCTTGTTTGGACAGCTAGTTAATGAAAAACTGTTTTTT

D: TRBD1
J: TRBJ1-1
V: TRBV10-1
length: 12
size: once
CDR3: CASSSTGFGAFF
DNA: TGCGCCAGCAGCTCGACAGGGTTCGGAGCTTTCTTT

D: TRBD2
J: TRBJ2-2
V: TRBV27
length: 15
size: -
CDR3: CASRVREALTGELFF
DNA: TGTGCCAGCAGAGTCCGGGAGGCCCTCACCGGGGAGCTGTTTTTT

D: TRBD2
J: TRBJ2-6
V: TRBV7-3
length: 18
size: -
CDR3: CASGGSGSSNSGANVLTF
DNA: TGTGCCAGCGGGGGAAGCGGGAGTTCAAACTCTGGGGCCAACGTCCTGACTTTC

D: -
J: TRBJ2-5
V: TRBV15
length: 15
size: -
CDR3: CATSREMGGGATQYF
DNA: TGTGCCACCAGCAGAGAGATGGGAGGCGGGGCGACCCAGTACTTC

D: TRBD2
J: TRBJ2-7
V: TRBV30
length: 15
size: -
CDR3: CAWSRGGAFNYEQYF
DNA: TGTGCCTGGAGTCGGGGGGGGGCATTTAACTACGAGCAGTACTTC

D: -
J: TRBJ2-1
V: TRBV5-4
length: 12
size: -
CDR3: CASSISGNEQFF
DNA: TGTGCCAGCAGCATTAGTGGCAATGAGCAGTTCTTC

D: -
J: TRBJ2-7
V: TRBV18
length: 13
size: once
CDR3: CASSGTSSYEQYF
DNA: TGTGCCAGCTCAGGGACTTCTTCCTACGAGCAGTACTTC

D: TRBD1
J: TRBJ2-7
V: TRBV29-1
length: 13
size: -
CDR3: CSALGGQNYEQYF
DNA: TGCAGCGCCCTAGGGGGACAGAACTACGAGCAGTACTTC